These T cell receptor beta chains were read from a single sample in a study of shared clonotypes between healthy human individuals. Sequenced by immunoSEQ multiplex PCR; TCRdb stores in-frame clones only, minus some. This sample yields around 720,000 clones, of which around four fifths are seen a single time; 1.5% to 2% belongs to the top ten. The sequencing input was memory CD4+ T cells sorted from blood. The receptor set was obtained from a woman aged 25-40 years in good health. Both conserved end residues are part of each CDR3. D genes are given only for firm matches.

d_gene: .
v_gene: TRBV30
j_gene: TRBJ1-2
CDR3aa: CAWTQSGNYGYTF

d_gene: .
v_gene: TRBV7-8
j_gene: TRBJ1-6
CDR3aa: CASSQRRSPLHF

d_gene: TRBD2
v_gene: TRBV6-1
j_gene: TRBJ2-3
CDR3aa: CASSVGLAGGADTQYF

d_gene: .
v_gene: TRBV4-2
j_gene: TRBJ1-1
CDR3aa: CASSQAGGNTEAFF

d_gene: TRBD1
v_gene: TRBV30
j_gene: TRBJ1-2
CDR3aa: CGGSAGGLGGYTF

d_gene: TRBD2
v_gene: TRBV5-1
j_gene: TRBJ2-1
CDR3aa: CASSLERGVNEQFF

d_gene: .
v_gene: TRBV4-2
j_gene: TRBJ1-4
CDR3aa: CASSHPLSRQVEKLFF

d_gene: TRBD1
v_gene: TRBV28
j_gene: TRBJ1-2
CDR3aa: CASSYRGPYGYTF

d_gene: TRBD1
v_gene: TRBV27
j_gene: TRBJ2-1
CDR3aa: CASSRLRDRGLSRGRGVGNEQFF

d_gene: .
v_gene: TRBV19
j_gene: TRBJ2-1
CDR3aa: CASSIREEGYNEQFF

d_gene: .
v_gene: TRBV14
j_gene: TRBJ2-1
CDR3aa: CASSQISLLARDEQFF

d_gene: .
v_gene: TRBV6-5
j_gene: TRBJ2-5
CDR3aa: CASRKETQYF

d_gene: .
v_gene: TRBV10-1
j_gene: TRBJ2-2
CDR3aa: CASSAEGYTGELFF

d_gene: .
v_gene: TRBV2
j_gene: TRBJ2-7
CDR3aa: CASSDLPGTGAYEQYF

d_gene: TRBD2
v_gene: TRBV28
j_gene: TRBJ2-7
CDR3aa: CASRERAGISGEQYF

d_gene: .
v_gene: TRBV4-1
j_gene: TRBJ1-2
CDR3aa: CASSQEEGWVIGYTF

d_gene: .
v_gene: TRBV7-2
j_gene: TRBJ2-1
CDR3aa: CASSARRGSYNEQFF